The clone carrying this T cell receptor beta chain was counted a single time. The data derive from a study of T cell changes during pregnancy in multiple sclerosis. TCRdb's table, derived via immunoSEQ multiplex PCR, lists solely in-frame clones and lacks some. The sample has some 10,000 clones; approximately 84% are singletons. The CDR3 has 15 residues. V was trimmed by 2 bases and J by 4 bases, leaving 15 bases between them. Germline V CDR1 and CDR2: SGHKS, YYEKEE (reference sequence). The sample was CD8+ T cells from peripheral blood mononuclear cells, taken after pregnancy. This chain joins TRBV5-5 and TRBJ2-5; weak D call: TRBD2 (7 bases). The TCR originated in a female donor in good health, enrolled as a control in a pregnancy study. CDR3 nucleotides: TGTGCCAGCAGCTTCCTAAACGGGGGGCTAGAGACCCAGTACTTC. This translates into CASSFLNGGLETQYF.